The text below deals with one T cell receptor (beta chain). What it binds is not known. This record comes from a study of cytomegalovirus exposure and HLA in healthy donors. The study's findings and limits: About 90% or about 30% of the time was how often most TCR beta V segments were productive, according to an earlier analysis. A later analysis, which compared TCR beta chains of equal frequency, found the HLA-associated ones more clonally expanded.

Amplification used 60 Vbeta primers and 13 Jbeta primers. Generated by immunoSEQ multiplex PCR, the TCRdb table keeps only in-frame clones and is missing some. The sample has over 150,000 clones; around 88% are singletons. V was pared by 7 bases and J by 4 bases, with 11 bases between. CDR1 is MNHNY and CDR2 is SVGAGI in the germline V gene (reference sequence). CDR3 length: 13 residues. This rearrangement joins TRBV6-6 to TRBJ2-1; a possible D gene is TRBD2 (6 bases). What was sequenced was PBMCs. This receptor was taken from a woman in her 30s in good health and CMV-seronegative. The CDR3, as DNA: TGTGCCAGCACCCCCGGGACTTACAATGAGCAGTTCTTC. This codes for CASTPGTYNEQFF.